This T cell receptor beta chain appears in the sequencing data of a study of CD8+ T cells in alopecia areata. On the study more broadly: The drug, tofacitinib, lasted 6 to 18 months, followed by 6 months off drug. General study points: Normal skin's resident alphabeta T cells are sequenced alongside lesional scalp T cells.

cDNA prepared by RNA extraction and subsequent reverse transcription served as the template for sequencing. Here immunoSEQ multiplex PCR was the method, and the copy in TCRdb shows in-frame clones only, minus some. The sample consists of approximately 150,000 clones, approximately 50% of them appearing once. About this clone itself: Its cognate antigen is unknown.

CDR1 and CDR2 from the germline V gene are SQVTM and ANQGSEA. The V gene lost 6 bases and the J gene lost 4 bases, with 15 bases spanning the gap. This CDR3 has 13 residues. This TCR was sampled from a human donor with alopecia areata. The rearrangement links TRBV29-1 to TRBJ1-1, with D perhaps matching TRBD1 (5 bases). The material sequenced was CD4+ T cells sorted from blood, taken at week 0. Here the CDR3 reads CSVAWGTATEAFF. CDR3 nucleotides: TGCAGCGTCGCCTGGGGGACGGCCACTGAAGCTTTCTTT.